This T cell receptor beta chain originates from a study of T cell clonality in common variable immunodeficiency. This clone occurred many times. Antigen specificity is unknown. The CDR3 end lies 3 residues beyond the end of the read and is filled in from the germline J gene. Findings and limits, study-wide: Fewer deletions and N-nucleotide insertions were reportedly seen in common variable immunodeficiency TCR beta sequences.

From germline, CDR1 is SNHLY and CDR2 FYNNEI. With V trimmed by 8 bases and J by 5 bases, 18 bases remained unmatched. The CDR3 totals 16 residues. Sequenced by immunoSEQ multiplex PCR; TCRdb stores in-frame clones only, minus some. The sample was found to contain about 26,000 clones, and every one recurs. The V call is TRBV2, the J call TRBJ2-7; TRBD1 matches 7 bases. This clonotype was obtained from a human donor with common variable immunodeficiency. Sequenced: peripheral blood mononuclear cells. CDR3 amino acids: CASLDREIGLTHEQYF. CDR3 DNA (partial): TGTGCCAGCCTAGACAGGGAAATAGGTCTTACCCACGAG.